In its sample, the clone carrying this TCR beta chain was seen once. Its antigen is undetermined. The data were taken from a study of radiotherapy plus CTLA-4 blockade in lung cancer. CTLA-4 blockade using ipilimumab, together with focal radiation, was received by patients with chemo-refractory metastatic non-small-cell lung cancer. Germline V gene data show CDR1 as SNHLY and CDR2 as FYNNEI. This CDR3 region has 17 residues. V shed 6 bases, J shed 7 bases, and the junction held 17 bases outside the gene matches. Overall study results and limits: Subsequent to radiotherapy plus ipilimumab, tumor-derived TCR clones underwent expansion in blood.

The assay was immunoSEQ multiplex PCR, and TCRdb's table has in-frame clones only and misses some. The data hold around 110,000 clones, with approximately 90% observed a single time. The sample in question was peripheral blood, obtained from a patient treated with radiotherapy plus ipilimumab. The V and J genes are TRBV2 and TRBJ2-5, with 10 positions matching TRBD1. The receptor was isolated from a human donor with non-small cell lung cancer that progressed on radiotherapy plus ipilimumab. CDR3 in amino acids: CASRQRSRTGGSGTQYF. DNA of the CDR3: TGTGCCAGCAGACAAAGGTCCAGGACAGGGGGTTCAGGGACCCAGTACTTC.